The rows below give T cell receptor beta chains drawn from one sample of a study of shared clonotypes between healthy human individuals. The assay was immunoSEQ multiplex PCR, and TCRdb's table has in-frame clones only and misses some. The sample consists of roughly 2.6 million clones, roughly 92% of them appearing once. Sequences were obtained from naive CD4+ T cells sorted from blood. The receptors come from a man aged 18 to 30 in good health. Both conserved end residues are part of each CDR3. Fields, in order: V gene, clone size, J gene, D gene, CDR3 DNA, CDR3 protein. A D gene is named only where the DNA matches it firmly. Part of the rows lack a size; the others show once, few, many or a class for expanded clones.

V gene: TRBV5-1; clone size: .; J gene: TRBJ2-3; D gene: .; CDR3 DNA: TGCGCCAGCAGCTTGCGAGGGGATACGCAGTATTTT; CDR3 protein: CASSLRGDTQYF
V gene: TRBV30; clone size: .; J gene: TRBJ1-4; D gene: .; CDR3 DNA: TGTGCCTGGAGTGGACGAGGTGAAAAACTGTTTTTT; CDR3 protein: CAWSGRGEKLFF
V gene: TRBV5-5; clone size: .; J gene: TRBJ2-5; D gene: .; CDR3 DNA: TGTGCCAGCAGCAAATACAGGGGAGGAGAGACCCAGTACTTC; CDR3 protein: CASSKYRGGETQYF
V gene: TRBV19; clone size: .; J gene: TRBJ2-7; D gene: .; CDR3 DNA: TGTGCCAGTAGTAAGGAATGGAGCTCCTACGAGCAGTACTTC; CDR3 protein: CASSKEWSSYEQYF
V gene: TRBV29-1; clone size: .; J gene: TRBJ2-3; D gene: .; CDR3 DNA: TGCAGCGTTGTACCCAGGATATCTAGCACAGATACGCAGTATTTT; CDR3 protein: CSVVPRISSTDTQYF
V gene: TRBV18; clone size: .; J gene: TRBJ1-4; D gene: .; CDR3 DNA: TGTGCCAGCTCACCACCTAGTGTGGGGACACGGCCTAATGAAAAACTGTTTTTT; CDR3 protein: CASSPPSVGTRPNEKLFF
V gene: TRBV5-1; clone size: .; J gene: TRBJ1-2; D gene: .; CDR3 DNA: TGCGCCAGCAGAGACGCAGAAGTAGATGGCTACACCTTC; CDR3 protein: CASRDAEVDGYTF
V gene: TRBV2; clone size: .; J gene: TRBJ2-7; D gene: .; CDR3 DNA: TGTGCCAGCAGGAGGTTCTACGAGCAGTACTTC; CDR3 protein: CASRRFYEQYF
V gene: TRBV6-5; clone size: .; J gene: TRBJ1-3; D gene: TRBD1; CDR3 DNA: TGTGCCAGCAGTTCGACAGGGTTAACCGGAAACACCATATATTTT; CDR3 protein: CASSSTGLTGNTIYF
V gene: TRBV10-3; clone size: .; J gene: TRBJ2-5; D gene: .; CDR3 DNA: TGTGCCATCAGTGGCGCTGAAGAGACCCAGTACTTC; CDR3 protein: CAISGAEETQYF
V gene: TRBV18; clone size: .; J gene: TRBJ1-4; D gene: .; CDR3 DNA: TGTGCCAGCTCCCGGACCGCAGCTCGGGAAAATGAAAAACTGTTTTTT; CDR3 protein: CASSRTAARENEKLFF
V gene: TRBV21-1; clone size: .; J gene: TRBJ2-5; D gene: .; CDR3 DNA: TGTGCCAGCGGGACAGGGGGATTGGGGCAAGAGACCCAGTACTTC; CDR3 protein: CASGTGGLGQETQYF
V gene: TRBV5-6; clone size: .; J gene: TRBJ2-7; D gene: .; CDR3 DNA: TGTGCCAGCAGCTGGGGCAGCGGCTCCTACGAGCAGTACTTC; CDR3 protein: CASSWGSGSYEQYF
V gene: TRBV7-9; clone size: once; J gene: TRBJ2-3; D gene: TRBD2; CDR3 DNA: TGTGCCAGCAGCTTAGATTCCGGGAGGGCAGATACGCAGTATTTT; CDR3 protein: CASSLDSGRADTQYF
V gene: TRBV5-1; clone size: once; J gene: TRBJ1-1; D gene: TRBD1; CDR3 DNA: TGCGCCAGCGGGACAGGGTCCCTAGGCACTGAAGCTTTCTTT; CDR3 protein: CASGTGSLGTEAFF
V gene: TRBV10-1; clone size: .; J gene: TRBJ1-5; D gene: TRBD1; CDR3 DNA: TGCGCCAGCAGTGACGGACAGGGGGCAGGTATAAATCAGCCCCAGCATTTT; CDR3 protein: CASSDGQGAGINQPQHF
V gene: TRBV6-1; clone size: .; J gene: TRBJ1-6; D gene: .; CDR3 DNA: TGTGCCAGCAGGGGCTCCTATAATTCACCCCTCCACTTT; CDR3 protein: CASRGSYNSPLHF
V gene: TRBV29-1; clone size: .; J gene: TRBJ2-7; D gene: .; CDR3 DNA: TGCAGCGTTGTTTTATCCTACGAGCAGTACTTC; CDR3 protein: CSVVLSYEQYF
V gene: TRBV2; clone size: .; J gene: TRBJ2-7; D gene: .; CDR3 DNA: TGTGCCAGCAGTGAGCAGGGTCAGGGCGAGCAGTACTTC; CDR3 protein: CASSEQGQGEQYF
V gene: TRBV7-9; clone size: .; J gene: TRBJ2-1; D gene: TRBD1; CDR3 DNA: TGTGCCAGCAGCAATCGGGACAGGAACACCTACAATGAGCAGTTCTTC; CDR3 protein: CASSNRDRNTYNEQFF
V gene: TRBV30; clone size: .; J gene: TRBJ2-7; D gene: .; CDR3 DNA: TGTGCCTGGAGTCGGGGGCCTGGCGAGCAGTACTTC; CDR3 protein: CAWSRGPGEQYF
V gene: TRBV5-4; clone size: .; J gene: TRBJ2-7; D gene: .; CDR3 DNA: TGTGCCAGCAGTCAAAAGGGGAAACCTCACGAGCAGTACTTC; CDR3 protein: CASSQKGKPHEQYF
V gene: TRBV10-2; clone size: .; J gene: TRBJ2-7; D gene: TRBD2; CDR3 DNA: TGCGCCAGCAGGGCGACTAGCGGATCCACCTACGAGCAGTACTTC; CDR3 protein: CASRATSGSTYEQYF
V gene: TRBV10-2; clone size: once; J gene: TRBJ1-3; D gene: .; CDR3 DNA: TGCGCCAGCAGTGACCTTCAGGGTGTTGGTGACACCATATATTTT; CDR3 protein: CASSDLQGVGDTIYF
V gene: TRBV9; clone size: .; J gene: TRBJ1-2; D gene: .; CDR3 DNA: TGTGCCAGCAGCGTAGCTCAGGCCAGCTATGGCTACACCTTC; CDR3 protein: CASSVAQASYGYTF
V gene: TRBV5-4; clone size: .; J gene: TRBJ2-3; D gene: TRBD2; CDR3 DNA: TGTGCCAGCAGTTTGACTAGCGGGAGCACAGATACGCAGTATTTT; CDR3 protein: CASSLTSGSTDTQYF
V gene: TRBV10-1; clone size: .; J gene: TRBJ1-3; D gene: .; CDR3 DNA: TGCGCCAGCAGTGAGTCGAGAAACACCATATATTTT; CDR3 protein: CASSESRNTIYF
V gene: TRBV18; clone size: .; J gene: TRBJ2-1; D gene: .; CDR3 DNA: TGTGCCAGCTCACCCGTCGAAGCTTCGCCCAGGAGATACAATGAGCAGTTCTTC; CDR3 protein: CASSPVEASPRRYNEQFF
V gene: TRBV2; clone size: .; J gene: TRBJ2-7; D gene: TRBD1; CDR3 DNA: TGTGCCAGCAGTGGTGGGACAGTCCACGAGCAGTACTTC; CDR3 protein: CASSGGTVHEQYF
V gene: TRBV5-6; clone size: once; J gene: TRBJ1-2; D gene: .; CDR3 DNA: TGTGCCAGCAGCTTGTTCGATAAGGACGGATTCTATGGCTACACCTTC; CDR3 protein: CASSLFDKDGFYGYTF
V gene: TRBV18; clone size: .; J gene: TRBJ2-7; D gene: .; CDR3 DNA: TGTGCCAGCTCATCATTACAGGGAAACTCCTACGAGCAGTACTTC; CDR3 protein: CASSSLQGNSYEQYF
V gene: TRBV7-2; clone size: .; J gene: TRBJ2-7; D gene: TRBD1; CDR3 DNA: TGTGCCAGCAGACCCGGGACAGACTCCTACGAGCAGTACTTC; CDR3 protein: CASRPGTDSYEQYF
V gene: TRBV10-3; clone size: .; J gene: TRBJ2-3; D gene: .; CDR3 DNA: TGTGCCATCAGGGGGCTAGAGACGGATACGCAGTATTTT; CDR3 protein: CAIRGLETDTQYF
V gene: TRBV12-5; clone size: .; J gene: TRBJ2-7; D gene: TRBD1; CDR3 DNA: TGTGCTAGTGGCCTCGGGACAGGCTCCTACGAGCAGTACTTC; CDR3 protein: CASGLGTGSYEQYF
V gene: TRBV5-1; clone size: .; J gene: TRBJ2-5; D gene: .; CDR3 DNA: TGCGCCAGCAGCTTGGGCAGCCACCAAGAGACCCAGTACTTC; CDR3 protein: CASSLGSHQETQYF
V gene: TRBV18; clone size: .; J gene: TRBJ1-5; D gene: TRBD1; CDR3 DNA: TGTGCCAGCTCGAACTCCGGGACAGGGTCTCTTCAGCCCCAGCATTTT; CDR3 protein: CASSNSGTGSLQPQHF
V gene: TRBV5-4; clone size: .; J gene: TRBJ2-5; D gene: TRBD2; CDR3 DNA: TGTGCCAGCAGCCCGGGGACTAGCGGGGGGGTAGAGACCCAGTACTTC; CDR3 protein: CASSPGTSGGVETQYF
V gene: TRBV19; clone size: once; J gene: TRBJ2-3; D gene: .; CDR3 DNA: TGTGCCAGTAAGGAAAGGACTCCCACAGATACGCAGTATTTT; CDR3 protein: CASKERTPTDTQYF
V gene: TRBV5-6; clone size: once; J gene: TRBJ2-7; D gene: TRBD1; CDR3 DNA: TGTGCCAGCAGCTTGGTGGGTCAGGGGGCAGGGGAGCAGTACTTC; CDR3 protein: CASSLVGQGAGEQYF
V gene: TRBV7-9; clone size: .; J gene: TRBJ2-1; D gene: TRBD1; CDR3 DNA: TGTGCCAGCAGCACCGGACAGGGCAAGGCCGGGAATGAGCAGTTCTTC; CDR3 protein: CASSTGQGKAGNEQFF
V gene: TRBV5-4; clone size: once; J gene: TRBJ1-2; D gene: .; CDR3 DNA: TGTGCCAGCAGCTTGTATGGGGGACCGAACTATGGCTACACCTTC; CDR3 protein: CASSLYGGPNYGYTF
V gene: TRBV18; clone size: .; J gene: TRBJ1-5; D gene: .; CDR3 DNA: TGTGCCAGCTCACCAAACTCCAGGGACCAGCCCCAGCATTTT; CDR3 protein: CASSPNSRDQPQHF
V gene: TRBV29-1; clone size: .; J gene: TRBJ2-3; D gene: .; CDR3 DNA: TGCAGCCTTATAACAGGGAAAGGTACAGATACGCAGTATTTT; CDR3 protein: CSLITGKGTDTQYF
V gene: TRBV19; clone size: once; J gene: TRBJ1-6; D gene: .; CDR3 DNA: TGTGCCAGTAGGGATGGCAGAGGTGTAAATTCACCCCTCCACTTT; CDR3 protein: CASRDGRGVNSPLHF
V gene: TRBV12-5; clone size: .; J gene: TRBJ1-1; D gene: .; CDR3 DNA: TGTGCTAGTGCTCAGGAGAACACTGAAGCTTTCTTT; CDR3 protein: CASAQENTEAFF
V gene: TRBV7-3; clone size: .; J gene: TRBJ2-1; D gene: TRBD2; CDR3 DNA: TGTGCCAGCAGCTTAACGGGTAGCGGGGGAAATGAGCAGTTCTTC; CDR3 protein: CASSLTGSGGNEQFF
V gene: TRBV4-3; clone size: .; J gene: TRBJ1-1; D gene: .; CDR3 DNA: TGCGCCAGCAGCCAAGTGGGCCCCTCCCACACTGAAGCTTTCTTT; CDR3 protein: CASSQVGPSHTEAFF
V gene: TRBV2; clone size: .; J gene: TRBJ2-3; D gene: .; CDR3 DNA: TGTGCCAGCAGTCTCAGGGCTATCTCCACAGATACGCAGTATTTT; CDR3 protein: CASSLRAISTDTQYF